Each of the 5 T cell receptor beta chains below was sequenced from the same sample in a study of T cell responses to AZD1222 COVID-19 vaccine. Clones were read by immunoSEQ multiplex PCR, and TCRdb kept only the in-frame ones, dropping some. The repertoire holds about 110,000 clones, with nearly 90% as singletons. Sequences were derived from peripheral blood, sampled on day 0 of MenACWY control vaccination. Receptors originate from an adult in good health.

The chain has TRBV6-1 and TRBJ2-7, with D perhaps assigned TRBD1 or TRBD2 (5 bases each). Germline assignment: CDR1 MNHNS and CDR2 SASEGT. V dropped 2 bases and J dropped 3 bases, with 14 bases sitting between them. The CDR3 sequence is 15 residues long. CDR3 region: CASSELGTSGYEQYF. For the CDR3, the DNA is TGTGCCAGCAGTGAATTGGGGACCTCGGGCTACGAGCAGTACTTC.

The J gene is TRBJ2-5, the V gene TRBV18; D ambiguous. V was trimmed by 3 bases and J by 2 bases, leaving 10 bases between them. CDR1 KGHSH and CDR2 LQKENI come from the germline V gene. CDR3 length: 14 amino acids. The DNA of the CDR3 is TGTGCCAGCTCACCTGGTAACAGACAAGAGACCCAGTACTTC. This translates into CASSPGNRQETQYF.

The V and J genes are TRBV27 and TRBJ2-7; 11 nucleotides agree with TRBD1. This CDR3 has 14 residues. Losses at the gene ends were 5 bases for V and 3 bases for J; bases not matched to a gene: 3. Germline CDR1 and CDR2: MNHEY and SMNVEV (reference sequence). CDR3 sequence (DNA): TGTGCCAGCAGTCCGGGACAGGGGGACTACGAGCAGTACTTC. Its translation: CASSPGQGDYEQYF.

This sequence joins TRBV7-8 and TRBJ2-6; TRBD1 matches at 8 bases. The germline gives CDR1 SGHVS, CDR2 FQNEAQ. V lost 1 base to trimming and J lost 0 bases; unmatched junction nucleotides: 11. The CDR3 covers 20 residues. The CDR3 spells CASSLDWWDRIRSGANVLTF. CDR3 sequence (DNA): TGTGCCAGCAGCTTAGATTGGTGGGACAGGATTCGCTCTGGGGCCAACGTCCTGACTTTC.

The chain recombines TRBV18 with TRBJ2-7, with D perhaps assigned TRBD1 or TRBD2 (5 bases each). This CDR3 is 15 amino acids long. Between the trimmed V and J ends, which lost 3 bases and 2 bases, there was a span of 14 bases. Germline CDR1 is KGHSH and CDR2 is LQKENI. The CDR3 region has the DNA TGTGCCAGCTCACCGTTGGGGGTCGATACCTACGAGCAGTACTTC. It encodes CASSPLGVDTYEQYF.